The clone carrying this T cell receptor beta chain was detected ten times or more. The antigen is unknown. CDR1 SGHTA and CDR2 FQGNSA come from the germline V gene. The CDR3 has 15 amino acids. Trimming removed 5 bases at V and 1 base at J, with 14 bases between. The data stem from a study of CD8+CD57+ T cells in acquired aplastic anemia. Across the whole study: CD4+ and CD8+ cells, once sorted, gave DNA averaging roughly 3 ug.

Notes on the study in general: CD8+ Simpson's diversity did not differ significantly between patients and controls. Roughly 28 was the count of CD8+ CDR3 sequences that patients shared with controls.

The authors sequenced patients whose flow cytometry had shown CD8+CD57+ cell expansion. Patients uniformly had severe acquired aplastic anemia. CDR3 and TCR beta VDJ profiling relied on a genomic DNA template. Each CDR3 protein gets one entry after TCRdb re-called the reads with MiXCR. The sample has about 160,000 distinct CDR3 sequences, around 47% seen once. This receptor was identified in a human donor with aplastic anemia. Sequenced material: sorted CD4+, CD8+, or CD8+CD57+ T cells (not recorded which) from PBMCs. This sequence joins TRBV7-2 and TRBJ2-5; possibly TRBD1 for D (6 bases). CDR3 loop: CASSLRTDFQETQYF. CDR3 coding DNA: TGTGCCAGCAGCCTCCGGACAGATTTCCAAGAGACCCAGTACTTC.